A selection of T cell receptor beta chains follows, all from one sample in a study of cytomegalovirus exposure and HLA in healthy donors. Method: immunoSEQ multiplex PCR; TCRdb's copy keeps in-frame clones and lacks some. The sample shows approximately 150,000 clones, roughly four fifths of them seen only once. The sample comprised PBMCs. The receptor set was obtained from a man younger than 35 in good health and CMV-seropositive. Both conserved end residues are part of each CDR3.

V | CDR3
TRBV6-5 | CASSYFPGQGPEKLFF
TRBV19 | CASKPTGGGGNTIYF
TRBV27 | CASSFGVAARYGYTF
TRBV13 | CASSLGGVNEQFF
TRBV28 | CASSFLQGITEAFF
TRBV19 | CASSLAGGADTQYF
TRBV2 | CASSDGGALREQYF
TRBV7-9 | CASSLSNTEAFF
TRBV7-2 | CASSPRLTGFPYEQYF
TRBV5-6 | CASSTNSQGIGETQYF
TRBV4-1 | CASTWTLNTEAFF
TRBV13 | CASSLEGTVSSYEQYF
TRBV6-5 | CASSYSGGSNEKLFF
TRBV27 | CASSFGAWNQPQHF
TRBV27 | CASESGSGNEQFF
TRBV6-1 | CASSTGINNQPQHF
TRBV4-1 | CASSQVAGSTNEKLFF
TRBV29-1 | CSARGGFSYEQYF
TRBV6-6 | CASLAGVSFEQYF
TRBV9 | CASSPGQGGFSNQPQHF
TRBV19 | CASSIAGSGNTIYF
TRBV14 | CASSLFTGYEQYF
TRBV27 | CASSLDARGYGYTF
TRBV5-4 | CASSLLADDDTEAFF